Given below is one T cell receptor (beta chain) in context. A multiplex PCR was run with 60 Vbeta primers and 13 Jbeta primers. Assay: immunoSEQ multiplex PCR; the TCRdb copy retains only in-frame clones and omits some. The data contain 150,000 to 200,000 clones, roughly 80% of them singletons. This sample was included in a study of cytomegalovirus exposure and HLA in healthy donors. The CDR3 is 14 amino acids. Germline CDR1 is LGHNA and CDR2 is YSLEER. The ends were cut back, 0 bases at V and 5 bases at J, with 10 bases in the middle. The chain combines TRBV4-3 with TRBJ1-1; D call uncertain. The sequencing input was PBMCs. This clonotype was obtained from a young woman in good health and CMV-seronegative. CDR3 DNA sequence: TGCGCCAGCAGCCAAGATATCCCAGGAACTGAAGCTTTCTTT. This encodes CASSQDIPGTEAFF.